The entry below describes one TCR beta chain. The CDR3 length is 13 residues. The V gene's germline CDR1 is MDHEN and CDR2 SYDVKM. The V gene end was trimmed by 7 bases and the J gene end by 11 bases; junction bases not matched to a gene: 13. The PCR was carried out with 60 Vbeta primers and 13 Jbeta primers. TCRdb's table, derived via immunoSEQ multiplex PCR, lists solely in-frame clones and lacks some. The sample holds over 150,000 clones; about 64% are singletons and the top ten take approximately 1.5%. The data were taken from a study of cytomegalovirus exposure and HLA in healthy donors. Sequenced sample: PBMCs. This clonotype was sampled from a man aged 45-60 years in good health and CMV-seronegative. The chain combines TRBV28 with TRBJ1-1, with 7 nucleotides matching TRBD1. CDR3 sequence reads: CASTGTVISEAFF. The DNA for the CDR3 is TGTGCCAGCACCGGGACAGTAATATCGGAGGCTTTCTTT.